This is a list of T cell receptor beta chains from one sample in a study of blood T cell repertoires in COVID-19. The assay was immunoSEQ multiplex PCR, and TCRdb's table has in-frame clones only and misses some. The table has roughly 95,000 clones, around 81% seen once. The source material was peripheral blood. The origin of the receptors is a man in his sixties with acute or convalescent COVID-19. Each CDR3 is given with its conserved first and last residue. D genes are given only for firm matches. Clone size is given for some rows only: seen once, a few or many times, or a class if the clone is expanded.

d_call j_call clone_size v_call cdr3_nt cdr3_aa
. TRBJ2-5 . TRBV19 TGTGCCAGTAGTCAAAGGCCTGCTGGCGGGACGGGGGAGACCCAGTACTTC CASSQRPAGGTGETQYF
. TRBJ1-1 . TRBV27 TGTGCCAGCAGTTTAACCAGGGGTGGAAGGAAAACTGAAGCTTTCTTT CASSLTRGGRKTEAFF
. TRBJ2-3 . TRBV6-5 TGTGCCAGCAAGGTCGGTAGCGCAACAGATACGCAGTATTTT CASKVGSATDTQYF
TRBD1 TRBJ1-2 . TRBV27 TGTGCCAGCAGTTTCAGGGGGCGTAGGGGCTACACCTTC CASSFRGRRGYTF
TRBD1 TRBJ1-2 . TRBV5-5 TGTGCCAGCAGCTTGGAAGGGACAGGTGGTGGCTACACCTTC CASSLEGTGGGYTF
TRBD1 TRBJ1-2 . TRBV5-1 TGCGCCAGCAGCCCCCCGGGAGGGGGCCGTGGCTACACCTTC CASSPPGGGRGYTF
. TRBJ2-5 . TRBV3-1/TRBV3-2 TGTGCCAGCAGCCAAGCCCCTAGGCAAGAGACCCAGTACTTC CASSQAPRQETQYF
TRBD2 TRBJ2-6 . TRBV7-2 TGTGCCAGCAGCTTAGGACTAGCGGGGTGGACTGGGGCCAACGTCCTGACTTTC CASSLGLAGWTGANVLTF
. TRBJ1-2 few TRBV5-6 TGTGCCAGCAGCTTTGGCAGAAACTATGGCTACACCTTC CASSFGRNYGYTF
. TRBJ2-4 once TRBV5-4 TGTGCCAGCAGCGACGGAAGCGGGATTCAGTACTTC CASSDGSGIQYF
. TRBJ2-5 . TRBV25-1 TGTGCCAGCAGTGAGGGGGGACAAGAGACCCAGTACTTC CASSEGGQETQYF
. TRBJ1-6 . TRBV6-5 TGTGCCAGCAGGGAGGAGAACTCCTATAATTCACCCCTCCACTTT CASREENSYNSPLHF
. TRBJ1-5 few TRBV5-6 TGTGCCAGCAGCTTAGGGCAGGGCGGTCAGCCCCAGCATTTT CASSLGQGGQPQHF
TRBD1 TRBJ1-2 . TRBV5-1 TGCGCCAGCAGCACTGGCCCACAGGGGACCTATGGCTACACCTTC CASSTGPQGTYGYTF
TRBD1 TRBJ1-1 . TRBV24-1 TGTGCCACCAGTGATTCAGGACAGGGTGGGGACACTGAAGCTTTCTTT CATSDSGQGGDTEAFF
. TRBJ1-4 . TRBV28 TGTGCCAGCCAGCAGGGTAATGAAAAACTGTTTTTT CASQQGNEKLFF
. TRBJ1-6 few TRBV9 TGTGCCAGCAGCATGGGGAGCAACCCTTTTAATTCACCCCTCCACTTT CASSMGSNPFNSPLHF
TRBD1 TRBJ2-2 . TRBV10-2 TGCGCCAGCAGTGAACAGGGGGCCGGGGAGCTGTTTTTT CASSEQGAGELFF
. TRBJ2-2 . TRBV24-1 TGTGCCACCATGCAGGTGGGCACCGGGGAGCTGTTTTTT CATMQVGTGELFF
. TRBJ2-3 once TRBV5-6 TGTGCCAGCAGCTTGGCCGAGAAGCAGTATTTT CASSLAEKQYF
. TRBJ1-5 . TRBV6-2/TRBV6-3 TGTGCCAGCAGCTCTCCAGGGCAGCCCCAGCATTTT CASSSPGQPQHF
. TRBJ1-1 few TRBV12-3/TRBV12-4 TGTGCCAGCAGATTTAGGAACACTGAAGCTTTCTTT CASRFRNTEAFF
. TRBJ1-1 . TRBV19 TGTGCCAGTAGTATTCGGAACACTGAAGCTTTCTTT CASSIRNTEAFF
. TRBJ2-3 . TRBV10-2 TGCGCCAGCAGTGAAGGCGGGGCCGCGACCACAGATACGCAGTATTTT CASSEGGAATTDTQYF
. TRBJ2-1 . TRBV7-2 TGTGCCAGCAGCTTAGGACTAGAGCACAATGAGCAGTTCTTC CASSLGLEHNEQFF
. TRBJ2-5 few TRBV11-2 TGTGCCAGCAGCTTAGATCGGCTAGACGAGACCCAGTACTTC CASSLDRLDETQYF
TRBD2 TRBJ2-1 . TRBV18 TGTGCCAGCTCACCTCCGGGGGGGCGGGGGACGTACAATGAGCAGTTCTTC CASSPPGGRGTYNEQFF
. TRBJ1-3 many TRBV12-3/TRBV12-4 TGTGCCAGCACCCAGGGTTCTGGAAACACCATATATTTT CASTQGSGNTIYF
. TRBJ2-7 . TRBV3-1/TRBV3-2 TGTGCCAGCAGCCAAAATGGGCAGTCCTACGAGCAGTACTTC CASSQNGQSYEQYF
. TRBJ2-1 . TRBV30 TGTGCCTGGAGTAGGACAGCCGTCAATGAGCAGTTCTTC CAWSRTAVNEQFF
TRBD1 TRBJ1-5 . TRBV19 TGTGCCAGTATCCGACAGGGACAATATAGCAATCAGCCCCAGCATTTT CASIRQGQYSNQPQHF
. TRBJ1-5 . TRBV7-6 TGTGCCAGCAGCCGCTCTTCCGGACTAAATCAGCCCCAGCATTTT CASSRSSGLNQPQHF
. TRBJ1-1 . TRBV6-5 TGTGCCAGCAGCCCGACTGAGGGATACACTGAAGCTTTCTTT CASSPTEGYTEAFF
TRBD2 TRBJ2-5 . TRBV7-8 TGTGCCAGCAGCTTAGAGGGGGTTTGGAGCGGGAGTGGGGAGACCCAGTACTTC CASSLEGVWSGSGETQYF
TRBD2 TRBJ2-3 once TRBV24-1 TGTGCCACCGGGACTAGCGGTTTTGATACGCAGTATTTT CATGTSGFDTQYF
. TRBJ2-1 . TRBV9 TGTGCCAGCAGCGTAGCTGCGGGCTCCTACAATGAGCAGTTCTTC CASSVAAGSYNEQFF
TRBD1 TRBJ1-2 . TRBV19 TGTGCCAGTACCGAGCAGGGGGCGGCATATGGCTACACCTTC CASTEQGAAYGYTF